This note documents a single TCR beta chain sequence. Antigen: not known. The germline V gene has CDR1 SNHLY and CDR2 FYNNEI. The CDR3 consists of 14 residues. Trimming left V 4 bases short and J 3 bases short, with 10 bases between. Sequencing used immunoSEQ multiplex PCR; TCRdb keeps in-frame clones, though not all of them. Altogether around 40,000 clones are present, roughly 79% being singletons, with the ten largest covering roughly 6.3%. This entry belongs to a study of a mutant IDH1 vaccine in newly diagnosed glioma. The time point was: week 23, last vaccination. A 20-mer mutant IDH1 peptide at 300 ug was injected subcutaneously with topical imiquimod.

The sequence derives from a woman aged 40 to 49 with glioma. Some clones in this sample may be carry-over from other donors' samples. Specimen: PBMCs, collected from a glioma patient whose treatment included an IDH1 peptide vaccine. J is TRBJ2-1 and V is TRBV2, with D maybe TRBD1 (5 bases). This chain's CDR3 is CASSAGISYNEQFF. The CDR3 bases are TGTGCCAGCAGTGCAGGGATAAGCTACAATGAGCAGTTCTTC.